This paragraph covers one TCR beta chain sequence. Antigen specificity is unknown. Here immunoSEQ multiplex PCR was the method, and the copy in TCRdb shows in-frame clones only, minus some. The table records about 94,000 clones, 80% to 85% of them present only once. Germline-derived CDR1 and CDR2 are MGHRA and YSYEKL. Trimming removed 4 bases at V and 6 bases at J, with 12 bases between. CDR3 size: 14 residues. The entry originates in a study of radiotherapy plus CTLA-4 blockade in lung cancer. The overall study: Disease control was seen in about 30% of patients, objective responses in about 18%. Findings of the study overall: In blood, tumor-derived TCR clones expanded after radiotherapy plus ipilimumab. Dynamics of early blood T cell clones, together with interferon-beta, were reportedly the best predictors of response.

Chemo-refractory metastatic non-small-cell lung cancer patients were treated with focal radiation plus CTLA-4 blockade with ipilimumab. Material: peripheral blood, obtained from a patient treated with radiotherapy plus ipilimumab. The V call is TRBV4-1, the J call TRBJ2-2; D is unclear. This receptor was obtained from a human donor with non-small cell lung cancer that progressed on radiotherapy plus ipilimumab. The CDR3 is CASSLLRGPGELFF. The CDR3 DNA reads TGCGCCAGCAGCCTCCTTCGTGGGCCCGGGGAGCTGTTTTTT.